This TCR beta chain was profiled in a study of T cell repertoires in cytomegalovirus infection. Each CDR3 protein is one row after TCRdb ran MiXCR on the reads. The sample lists approximately 770,000 distinct CDR3 sequences, almost 30% occurring once. Of note for this clonotype: Its antigen remains unidentified.

V gave up 6 bases and J gave up 5 bases, with 11 bases separating them. The CDR3 sequence is 12 residues long. Germline V gene sequence: CDR1 MNHEY, CDR2 SMNVEV (reference sequence). The chain carries TRBV27 and TRBJ2-7, with D perhaps TRBD2 (5 bases). The clonotype was recovered from a human donor in good health (CMV status not recorded). Some clones in this sample may be carry-over from other donors' samples. Specimen: cultured CD8+ T cells from PBMCs, collected from culture after CMV antigen stimulation. CDR3 in DNA: TGTGCCAGCAGCTCGGGGTACCACGAGCAGTACTTC. It translates to CASSSGYHEQYF.